This T cell receptor beta chain was documented in a study of blood T cell repertoires in COVID-19. From germline, CDR1 is MNHEY and CDR2 SMNVEV (reference sequence). V was trimmed by 5 bases and J by 0 bases, leaving 15 bases between them. CDR3 length: 16 amino acids. Method: immunoSEQ multiplex PCR; TCRdb's copy keeps in-frame clones and lacks some. The sample carries some 52,000 clones, 86% recorded once. The TCR sequence derives from a human donor in a cohort sampled during active COVID-19. What was sequenced was peripheral blood. The chain uses TRBV27 and TRBJ2-3, with D unclear. CDR3 protein: CASSPGRGTSTDTQYF. DNA of the CDR3: TGTGCCAGCAGTCCGGGTAGAGGTACTAGCACAGATACGCAGTATTTT.